The 5 T cell receptor beta chains given below trace back to one sample, sequenced in a study of T cell repertoires in cytomegalovirus infection. No antigen has been identified for these receptors. TCRdb reanalysed the reads using MiXCR and keeps one entry per CDR3 protein. The sample has approximately 300,000 distinct CDR3 sequences, around 29% seen once. The sequenced sample was cultured PBMCs, obtained from culture after CMV antigen stimulation. All receptors come from a human donor in good health (CMV status not recorded). Some clones in this sample may be carry-over from other donors' samples.

This clonotype has just a few counts. V gene TRBV7-9 combines with J gene TRBJ1-1; D is possibly TRBD1 (5 bases). The CDR3 is 13 residues long. Germline lookup yields CDR1 SEHNR and CDR2 FQNEAQ (reference sequence). The V and J ends lost 3 bases and 6 bases respectively, with 11 bases between them. The CDR3 DNA follows: TGTGCCAGCAGCTTCCTCGGGACTGCTGAAGCTTTCTTT. Its protein product is CASSFLGTAEAFF.

This clonotype was seen only a few times. The chain uses TRBV5-5 and TRBJ1-2; 10 bases match TRBD1. The CDR3 is made up of 14 amino acids. V dropped 4 bases and J dropped 3; count of bases not matched to a gene: 3. Germline V lookup: CDR1 SGHKS, CDR2 YYEKEE (reference sequence). CDR3 in amino acids: CASSRGQGDYGYTF. The CDR3 DNA reads TGTGCCAGCAGCCGCGGACAGGGGGACTATGGCTACACCTTC. The whole variable domain, remainder taken from reference TRBV5-5 and TRBJ1-2, is DAGVTQSPTHLIKTRGQQVTLRCSPISGHKSVSWYQQVLGQGPQFIFQYYEKEERGRGNFPDRFSARQFPNYSSELNVNALLLGDSALYLCASSRGQGDYGYTFGSGTRLTVV.

The chain combines TRBV19 with TRBJ1-1; no reliable D call. The germline gives CDR1 LNHDA, CDR2 SQIVND (reference sequence). V was trimmed by 2 bases and J by 0 bases, leaving 10 bases between them. The CDR3 is made up of 15 amino acids. CDR3 residues: CASSIMLTMNTEAFF. CDR3 sequence (DNA): TGTGCCAGTAGTATAATGTTAACCATGAACACTGAAGCTTTCTTT.

The genes are TRBV6-8 and TRBJ1-3; TRBD1 might be the D (5 bases). Germline V gene data show CDR1 as MNHGY and CDR2 as SAAAGT. This CDR3 has 16 amino acids. Between the trimmed V and J ends, which lost 6 bases and 0 bases, there was a span of 15 bases. The CDR3 DNA is TGTGCCAGCAGCAGGGACGGAGCTTTCTCTGGAAACACCATATATTTT. Translated, it gives CASSRDGAFSGNTIYF.

This clonotype came up many times. The rearrangement joins TRBV7-8 to TRBJ2-3, with 13 bases fitting TRBD2. Germline V gene lookup returns CDR1 SGHVS and CDR2 FQNEAQ. This CDR3 is 21 amino acids long. Germline trimming cut 0 bases from V and 6 bases from J; bases unmatched to any gene: 18. The CDR3 DNA follows: TGTGCCAGCAGCTTAGCAGGGACTAGCGGGGTATGGAGCGGGGGTGCGGATACGCAGTATTTT. Amino acid sequence: CASSLAGTSGVWSGGADTQYF.